The next 27 T cell receptor beta chains were all read from a single sample in a study of blood T cell repertoires in COVID-19. This table comes from immunoSEQ multiplex PCR, and its TCRdb copy is limited to in-frame clones, with some not included. The table records about 140,000 clones, about 89% of them present only once. The source material was peripheral blood. The receptors were gathered from a man in his fifties or sixties who had recovered from COVID-19.

This clone was observed a few times. The chain has TRBV30 and TRBJ1-5, with D possibly being TRBD1 (5 bases). The CDR3 consists of 14 residues. Germline-derived CDR1 and CDR2 are GTSNPN and SVGIG (reference sequence). With 0 bases removed from V and 6 bases from J, the gap between germline ends came to 12 bases. The CDR3 DNA reads as TGTGCCTGGAGTGTTTATTCAGGGTCTCAGCCCCAGCATTTT. This encodes CAWSVYSGSQPQHF.

This chain joins TRBV5-4 and TRBJ2-7; D is perhaps TRBD2 (5 bases). The CDR3 is 15 amino acids. V lost 0 bases and J lost 3, with 13 bases in between. CDR1 is SGHNT, CDR2 YYREEE, per germline (reference sequence). This CDR3 is CASSLDRGLLYEQYF. In DNA, the CDR3 is TGTGCCAGCAGCTTGGATCGGGGTCTTCTCTACGAGCAGTACTTC. Full variable domain (remainder filled in from reference TRBV5-4 and TRBJ2-7): ETGVTQSPTHLIKTRGQQVTLRCSSQSGHNTVSWYQQALGQGPQFIFQYYREEENGRGNFPPRFSGLQFPNYSSELNVNALELDDSALYLCASSLDRGLLYEQYFGPGTRLTVT.

The chain joins TRBV5-5 to TRBJ1-4; D remains ambiguous. This CDR3 contains 17 residues. Germline V gene sequence: CDR1 SGHKS, CDR2 YYEKEE (reference sequence). V shed 0 bases and J shed 7 bases, with 19 bases lying between them. The DNA for the CDR3 is TGTGCCAGCAGCTTGGGTCCAGCATGGAGGGAGGTTGAAAAACTGTTTTTT. This codes for CASSLGPAWREVEKLFF. The whole variable domain, remainder taken from reference TRBV5-5 and TRBJ1-4, is DAGVTQSPTHLIKTRGQQVTLRCSPISGHKSVSWYQQVLGQGPQFIFQYYEKEERGRGNFPDRFSARQFPNYSSELNVNALLLGDSALYLCASSLGPAWREVEKLFFGSGTQLSVL.

This clone turned up a few times. The V and J genes are TRBV5-6 and TRBJ2-1, with TRBD1 matching over 11 bases. The V gene's germline CDR1 is SGHDT and CDR2 YYEEEE. The length of the CDR3 is 14 residues. The V gene end was trimmed by 4 bases and the J gene end by 6 bases; junction bases not matched to a gene: 3. CDR3 nucleotides: TGTGCCAGCAGCACCGGGACAGGGGGCAATGAGCAGTTCTTC. Encoded protein: CASSTGTGGNEQFF.

The chain links TRBV19 to TRBJ2-7; TRBD2 matches 7 bases. The V gene end was trimmed by 5 bases and the J gene end by 1 base; junction bases not matched to a gene: 8. The CDR3 totals 15 residues. Germline V gene data show CDR1 as LNHDA and CDR2 as SQIVND (reference sequence). CDR3 DNA: TGTGCCAGTAGTCCAACGGGGGGTTTGTCCTACGAGCAGTACTTC. Translating it yields CASSPTGGLSYEQYF.

The rearrangement uses TRBV18 and TRBJ1-3, with TRBD1 as a possible D gene (5 bases). The CDR3 is 15 residues long. Trimming cost V 3 bases and J 3 bases, with 12 bases left between them. CDR1 KGHSH and CDR2 LQKENI come from the germline V gene. CDR3 in DNA: TGTGCCAGCTCACCGACCTTGGGGGGTGGAAACACCATATATTTT. Protein product: CASSPTLGGGNTIYF.

The CDR3 sequence is CSASQGDHEQFF. The CDR3 DNA sequence: TGCAGTGCTAGTCAGGGCGACCATGAGCAGTTCTTC. The chain recombines TRBV20-1 with TRBJ2-1; maybe TRBD1 (5 bases). The CDR3 covers 12 residues. Germline assignment: CDR1 DFQATT and CDR2 SNEGSKA (reference sequence). V lost 3 bases and J 8 bases, leaving 11 bases between the germline ends.

The V call is TRBV5-1, the J call TRBJ1-1, with D perhaps TRBD1 (6 bases). Germline CDR1 reads SGHRS; CDR2 reads YFSETQ. This CDR3 is 16 amino acids long. V shed 0 bases and J shed 0 bases, with 12 bases lying between them. The CDR3: CASSLGGHTMNTEAFF. The CDR3 DNA reads TGCGCCAGCAGCTTGGGGGGACACACCATGAACACTGAAGCTTTCTTT.

The chain has TRBV9 and TRBJ2-3; the match to TRBD2 covers 14 bases. CDR1 is SGDLS and CDR2 is YYNGEE in the germline V gene. CDR3 size: 16 residues. V was pared by 2 bases and J by 2 bases, with 1 base of the junction left unmatched. CDR3 DNA: TGTGCCAGCAGCGTGGGACTAGCGGGGGTCACAGATACGCAGTATTTT. Translation gives CASSVGLAGVTDTQYF.

J is TRBJ1-4 and V is TRBV6-2 or TRBV6-3; D is uncertain. Trimming stripped 0 bases from V and 6 bases from J, with 14 bases between. This CDR3 contains 16 residues. The germline gives CDR1 MNHEY, CDR2 SVGEGT. CDR3 DNA sequence: TGTGCCAGCAGTTACTCGAGAGATGGCGGTCATGAAAAACTGTTTTTT. Translated: CASSYSRDGGHEKLFF.

This chain links TRBV4-1 with TRBJ1-1; perhaps TRBD1 as D (5 bases). The CDR3 has 13 residues. The V gene's germline CDR1 is MGHRA and CDR2 YSYEKL. Trimming cost V 0 bases and J 8 bases, with 10 bases left between them. The CDR3 DNA reads as TGCGCCAGCAGCCAAGAATCCTGGGGCGAAGCTTTCTTT. This encodes CASSQESWGEAFF.

This rearrangement joins TRBV11-3 to TRBJ2-7; the D gene is possibly TRBD1 (6 bases). Deletions cut 1 base from V and 5 bases from J, with 9 bases between. Germline CDR1 and CDR2: SGHNT and YENEEA. The CDR3 extends over 13 amino acids. The CDR3 sequence is CASSLGTVDEQYF. The CDR3 DNA follows: TGTGCCAGCAGCTTAGGGACAGTCGACGAGCAGTACTTC.

The chain employs TRBV7-9 and TRBJ1-2; a possible D gene is TRBD1 (6 bases). Trimming took 1 base from V and 5 from J, leaving 8 bases between them. This CDR3 is built from 13 residues. Germline-derived CDR1 and CDR2 are SEHNR and FQNEAQ (reference sequence). CDR3 sequence: CASSLGQGYGYTF. Here the CDR3 DNA reads TGTGCCAGCAGCTTAGGCCAGGGGTATGGCTACACCTTC.

This clone was detected only a few times. The chain joins TRBV19 to TRBJ1-4; D gene unclear. Germline CDR1 is LNHDA and CDR2 is SQIVND (reference sequence). This CDR3 contains 14 residues. The V end was cut by 4 bases, the J end by 4 bases, with 10 bases between. CDR3 DNA sequence: TGTGCCAGTAGTACCCCCGCGGTTAATGAAAAACTGTTTTTT. Translated: CASSTPAVNEKLFF.

This clone was recorded once. V and J are TRBV7-6 and TRBJ1-1; tentative D call: TRBD1 (6 bases). V shed 1 base and J shed 5 bases, with 14 bases lying between them. Per germline, CDR1 SGHVS and CDR2 FNYEAQ. CDR3 size: 15 residues. CDR3 sequence: CASSLDPGRGTEAFF. Written as DNA, the CDR3 is TGTGCCAGCAGCTTAGACCCCGGAAGGGGGACTGAAGCTTTCTTT.

The rearrangement uses TRBV2 and TRBJ2-3, with 8 positions matching TRBD1. The V gene end was trimmed by 8 bases and the J gene end by 6 bases; junction bases not matched to a gene: 4. CDR1 is SNHLY, CDR2 FYNNEI, per germline. This CDR3 has 12 amino acids. Here the CDR3 DNA reads TGTGCCAGCTCCAGACAGGGGGATACGCAGTATTTT. This encodes CASSRQGDTQYF.

The rearrangement uses TRBV19 and TRBJ2-1; TRBD2 might be the D (5 bases). The ends were cut back, 1 base at V and 0 bases at J, with 10 bases in the middle. CDR3 length equals 16 residues. The germline CDR1 and CDR2 sequences are LNHDA and SQIVND (reference sequence). The CDR3 DNA follows: TGTGCCAGTAGTATAGCGGGGTCGAGCTCCTACAATGAGCAGTTCTTC. It yields the protein CASSIAGSSSYNEQFF.

The chain has TRBV19 and TRBJ1-5, with a weak D call TRBD1 (6 bases). With 3 bases removed from V and 0 bases from J, the gap between germline ends came to 12 bases. The CDR3 has 16 residues. From germline, CDR1 is LNHDA and CDR2 SQIVND (reference sequence). DNA of the CDR3: TGTGCCAGTAGTATCGGACAGCTATATAGCAATCAGCCCCAGCATTTT. Residues: CASSIGQLYSNQPQHF.

J is TRBJ2-7 and V is TRBV11-2; 12 positions agree with TRBD2. CDR1 is SGHAT and CDR2 is FQNNGV in the germline V gene. V shed 6 bases, J shed 13 bases, and the junction held 7 bases outside the gene matches. This CDR3 comprises 12 residues. CDR3 DNA sequence: TGTGCCAGCAGTGCTACTAGCGGGGGGATCTACTTC. Its translation: CASSATSGGIYF.

The chain uses TRBV27 and TRBJ1-1, with TRBD1 matching over 9 bases. This CDR3 contains 15 residues. V lost 5 bases and J lost 5; bases outside the gene matches: 9. Germline values: CDR1 MNHEY, CDR2 SMNVEV (reference sequence). CDR3 residues: CASSNMDRGETEAFF. The CDR3 DNA is TGTGCCAGCAGTAACATGGACAGGGGTGAGACTGAAGCTTTCTTT.

The genes are TRBV27 and TRBJ2-5; a possible D gene is TRBD1 (6 bases). Germline V gene data show CDR1 as MNHEY and CDR2 as SMNVEV (reference sequence). The CDR3 is made up of 13 amino acids. Trimming stripped 3 bases from V and 2 bases from J, with 7 bases between. CDR3 bases: TGTGCCAGCAGTTTCCAGGGGCAAGAGACCCAGTACTTC. Protein: CASSFQGQETQYF.

This chain links TRBV7-8 with TRBJ2-3; TRBD2 matches at 7 bases. The CDR3 has 14 residues. V shed 5 bases, J shed 4 bases, and the junction held 6 bases outside the gene matches. In germline, CDR1 is SGHVS, CDR2 FQNEAQ. CDR3 amino acids: CASSRGLGPDTQYF. CDR3 bases: TGTGCCAGCAGCCGAGGACTAGGACCAGATACGCAGTATTTT.

The V gene is TRBV4-2, the J gene TRBJ1-3; tentatively, D is TRBD1 (5 bases). V lost 4 bases and J 3 bases, leaving 19 bases between the germline ends. CDR3 length equals 17 residues. Germline-derived CDR1 and CDR2 are LGHNA and YNFKEQ. The CDR3 sequence is CASSRLVEQGYGNTIYF. CDR3 nucleotide sequence: TGTGCCAGCAGCCGGCTAGTTGAGCAGGGCTATGGAAACACCATATATTTT.

This clone was seen only once. V is TRBV11-2 and J is TRBJ1-2; D may be TRBD1 (5 bases). V was pared by 2 bases and J by 4 bases, with 20 bases between. In germline, CDR1 is SGHAT, CDR2 FQNNGV. The CDR3 is 17 amino acids. CDR3 bases: TGTGCCAGCAGCTTATTCGGCAGCCTAACGGGGGTCTATGGCTACACCTTC. Encoded protein: CASSLFGSLTGVYGYTF.

The gene calls are TRBV5-6 and TRBJ2-2, with D possibly being TRBD2 (5 bases). CDR3 length: 13 amino acids. Germline assignment: CDR1 SGHDT and CDR2 YYEEEE. The V end was cut by 1 base, the J end by 7 bases, with 8 bases between. In nucleotides, the CDR3 is TGTGCCAGCAGCTTGTGGGAGAGCGGGGAGCTGTTTTTT. Protein sequence: CASSLWESGELFF.

The count of this clone is one. The rearrangement joins TRBV7-2 to TRBJ1-6, with D hard to call. Deletions cut 2 bases from V and 10 bases from J, with 6 bases between. The CDR3 is 12 amino acids. Germline CDR1 reads SGHTA; CDR2 reads FQGNSA. CDR3 in DNA: TGTGCCAGCAGCTTAAATGAGTCACCCCTCCACTTT. This codes for CASSLNESPLHF.

The chain links TRBV15 to TRBJ2-2; 7 nucleotides agree with TRBD1. The germline gives CDR1 LNHNV, CDR2 YYDKDF (reference sequence). J was trimmed by 6 bases and V by 4 bases; bases with no gene match: 8. This CDR3 comprises 15 residues. CDR3 amino acids: CATSTRQGNPGELFF. The CDR3 nucleotides are TGTGCCACCAGCACCCGACAGGGAAATCCCGGGGAGCTGTTTTTT. The full variable domain, its missing parts supplied by reference TRBV15 and TRBJ2-2, is DAMVIQNPRYQVTQFGKPVTLSCSQTLNHNVMYWYQQKSSQAPKLLFHYYDKDFNNEADTPDNFQSRRPNTSFCFLDIRSPGLGDTAMYLCATSTRQGNPGELFFGEGSRLTVL.